The T cell receptor (beta chain) under discussion was sequenced for a study of T-cell memory formation after mild COVID-19. For the study at large: Clusters of TCRs were largely donor specific. General study findings and limits: Contracting clones from day 15 to 85 had balanced CD4/CD8; later expanders favoured CD4+. Researchers could not confirm that second-wave clones peaking on day 37 targeted SARS-CoV-2.

About this clonotype: Its specificity is unknown.

V dropped 5 bases and J dropped 5; count of bases not matched to a gene: 3. From germline, CDR1 is MNHEY and CDR2 SMNVEV (reference sequence). The CDR3 contains 14 residues. Constant-segment primers were used for 5'RACE, and the resulting TCR alpha and TCR beta cDNA libraries carried sample barcodes and UMIs. TCRdb recomputed calls from the 5' RACE reads with MiXCR, one row per CDR3 protein. The sample lists fewer than 700,000 distinct CDR3 sequences, roughly a fifth occurring once. The receptor's source is an adult woman who had mild COVID-19 (a few samples of this study predate the infection). Cell type and time point are not known. The rearrangement uses TRBV27 and TRBJ1-6; 7 bases map to TRBD1. Sequencing was carried out using PBMCs or a T cell subset sorted from them (not recorded which). The CDR3 spells CASSTGQDNSPLHF. The CDR3, as DNA: TGTGCCAGCAGTACCGGACAGGATAATTCACCCCTCCACTTT.